This T cell receptor beta chain came from a study of blood T cell repertoires in COVID-19. Overall study: The United States, Italy and Spain supplied acute and convalescent COVID-19 samples. From T cells, B-cell-depleted T cells, or PBMCs came the material, which was cDNA or gDNA.

Germline V gene sequence: CDR1 SGHTA, CDR2 FQGNSA. Trimming took 4 bases from V and 4 from J, leaving 13 bases between them. This CDR3 is 15 amino acids long. Only in-frame clones appear in the TCRdb table, and some are missing; sequencing was by immunoSEQ multiplex PCR. The sample records a few hundred thousand clones, around 89% being singletons. Symptom resolution, clearance, or two negative PCRs marked the recovered donors of Cohort 3. The sequence was obtained from a woman aged 50 to 60 who had recovered from COVID-19. The J gene is TRBJ2-2, the V gene TRBV7-2, with D perhaps TRBD1 (5 bases). The sequenced sample consisted of PBMCs or T cells enriched from blood (not recorded which). The chain's CDR3 is CASSSTRVATGELFF. The CDR3 region has the DNA TGTGCCAGCAGCTCTACCAGGGTGGCCACCGGGGAGCTGTTTTTT.